This T cell receptor beta chain is from a study of regulatory T cells in long-lasting Graves disease. Overall study context: Less than 3 months of antithyroid drugs had been taken by newly diagnosed Graves' patients.

CDR3 size: 15 residues. Germline assignment: CDR1 DFQATT and CDR2 SNEGSKA (reference sequence). Trimming cost V 6 bases and J 5 bases; bases outside gene matches: 8. This clonotype was counted once. Its antigen is undetermined. General study points: Less diverse TCR repertoires were seen in persistent Graves' patients than in newly diagnosed ones. Small numbers of samples may have cut accuracy.

Indicated time point: newly diagnosed GD, antithyroid drugs for less than 3 months. Preparation of the TCR library used RNA extracted from PBMCs. To make TCR beta libraries, researchers used iRepertoire HTBI primers and Arm-PCR of CDR3 regions. TCRdb passed the multiplex PCR reads through MiXCR, listing each CDR3 protein once. The data contain fewer than 400,000 distinct CDR3 sequences, about 20% of them singletons. The chain has TRBV20-1 and TRBJ2-2; 11 bases fit TRBD1. This sample comprised peripheral blood mononuclear cells (PBMCs), obtained at new diagnosis, from a patient treated with antithyroid drugs. This receptor was obtained from a female donor with Graves disease. The CDR3 DNA sequence: TGCAGTGCACGGGGACAGGGGGGCAGGACCGGGGAGCTGTTTTTT. This codes for CSARGQGGRTGELFF.